This T cell receptor beta chain was found in a study of graft-versus-host responses after intestinal transplantation. In germline, CDR1 is SGHRS, CDR2 YFSETQ. The CDR3 spans 14 residues. After removal of 5 bases from V and 5 bases from J, the junction contained 10 bases not matched to a gene. Of note for this clone: Its antigen is not identified.

Sequencing used immunoSEQ multiplex PCR; TCRdb keeps in-frame clones, though not all of them. The sample shows about 99,000 clones, about 90% of them seen only once. The sample consisted of unstimulated CD4+ T cells sorted from spleen or lymph node cells, taken before intestinal transplant. The receptor was isolated from a human donor who received an intestinal transplant. V usage is TRBV5-1 and J usage is TRBJ2-7, with 7 bases matching TRBD1. The CDR3 nucleotides are TGCGCCAGCAGACCCGGGACAGACACCAACGAGCAGTACTTC. This sequence encodes CASRPGTDTNEQYF.